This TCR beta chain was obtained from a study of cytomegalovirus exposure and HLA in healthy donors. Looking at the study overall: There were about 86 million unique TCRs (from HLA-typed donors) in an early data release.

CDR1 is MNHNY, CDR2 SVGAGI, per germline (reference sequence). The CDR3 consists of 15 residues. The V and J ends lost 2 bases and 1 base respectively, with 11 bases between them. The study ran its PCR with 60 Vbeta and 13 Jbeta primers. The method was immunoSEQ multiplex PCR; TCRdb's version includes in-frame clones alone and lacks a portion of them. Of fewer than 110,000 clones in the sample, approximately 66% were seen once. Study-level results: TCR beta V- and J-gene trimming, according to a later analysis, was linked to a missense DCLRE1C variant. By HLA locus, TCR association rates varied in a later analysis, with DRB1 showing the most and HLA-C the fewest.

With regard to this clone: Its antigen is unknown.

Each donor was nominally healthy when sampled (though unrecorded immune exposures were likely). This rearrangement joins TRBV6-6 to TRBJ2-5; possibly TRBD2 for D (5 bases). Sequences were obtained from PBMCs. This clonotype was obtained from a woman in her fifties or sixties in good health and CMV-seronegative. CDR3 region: CASSYGLALQETQYF. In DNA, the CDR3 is TGTGCCAGCAGTTACGGGCTAGCTCTCCAAGAGACCCAGTACTTC.